A single sample gave rise to the 25 T cell receptor beta chains below, sequenced in a study of blood T cell repertoires in COVID-19. The table came from immunoSEQ multiplex PCR; TCRdb's copy has only in-frame clones and leaves some out. In the table there are roughly 260,000 clones, around nine tenths of which are singletons. Sequencing used peripheral blood. The source is a man in his forties or fifties who had recovered from COVID-19.

The rearrangement joins TRBV7-3 to TRBJ2-2; no firm D call. Trimming took 0 bases from V and 0 from J, leaving 8 bases between them. Germline CDR1 SGHTA, CDR2 FQGTGA. The CDR3 has 16 amino acids. The CDR3 loop is CASSLTRRANTGELFF. In nucleotides, the CDR3 is TGTGCCAGCAGCTTAACTCGTCGGGCGAACACCGGGGAGCTGTTTTTT. Combining the CDR3 with reference TRBV7-3 and TRBJ2-2 gives the whole variable domain GAGVSQTPSNKVTEKGKYVELRCDPISGHTALYWYRQSLGQGPEFLIYFQGTGAADDSGLPNDRFFAVRPEGSVSTLKIQRTERGDSAVYLCASSLTRRANTGELFFGEGSRLTVL.

The V and J genes are TRBV5-1 and TRBJ1-2; perhaps TRBD1 as D (5 bases). V lost 7 bases and J lost 1, with 11 bases in between. The CDR3 length is 13 residues. The germline gives CDR1 SGHRS, CDR2 YFSETQ. For the CDR3, the DNA is TGCGCCAGCGGAAGGGGCAGTAACTATGGCTACACCTTC. Translation: CASGRGSNYGYTF.

This chain connects TRBV27 to TRBJ2-5, with 8 bases identical to TRBD1. The CDR3 extends over 15 amino acids. Germline CDR1 reads MNHEY; CDR2 reads SMNVEV (reference sequence). J lost 4 bases, V lost 6 bases, and 10 bases had no gene match. The CDR3 loop is CASSSFGRGLETQYF. The CDR3 DNA is TGTGCCAGCAGCTCCTTTGGCAGGGGGCTAGAGACCCAGTACTTC.

The genes are TRBV12-5 and TRBJ2-7, with D tentatively TRBD1 (5 bases). Germline V lookup: CDR1 LGHNT, CDR2 FRNRAP. The CDR3 covers 13 residues. Trimming shortened V by 2 bases and J by 7 bases, and 12 bases separated the two germline ends. CDR3 sequence reads: CASGLTWGGEQYF. The DNA of the CDR3 is TGTGCTAGTGGTTTGACTTGGGGCGGAGAGCAGTACTTC.

This sequence joins TRBV25-1 and TRBJ2-3, with 7 nucleotides matching TRBD2. V was pared by 4 bases and J by 4 bases, with 17 bases of the junction left unmatched. The CDR3 has 18 amino acids. Looked up from germline, CDR1 is MGHDK and CDR2 is SYGVNS. CDR3: CASSALRPAGYVADTQYF. The CDR3 region has the DNA TGTGCCAGCAGTGCACTACGCCCAGCGGGGTATGTCGCAGATACGCAGTATTTT. The whole variable domain, remainder taken from reference TRBV25-1 and TRBJ2-3, is EADIYQTPRYLVIGTGKKITLECSQTMGHDKMYWYQQDPGMELHLIHYSYGVNSTEKGDLSSESTVSRIRTEHFPLTLESARPSHTSQYLCASSALRPAGYVADTQYFGPGTRLTVL.

The rearrangement links TRBV19 to TRBJ2-7, with D tentatively TRBD1 (6 bases). V was cut by 8 bases and J by 1 base, with 15 bases left in between. Germline V gene data show CDR1 as LNHDA and CDR2 as SQIVND (reference sequence). The CDR3 sequence is 14 residues long. The CDR3 DNA follows: TGTGCCAGTTCACCGGGACACGGATCCTACGAGCAGTACTTC. Translation gives CASSPGHGSYEQYF.

This clone is a singleton in its sample. The chain carries TRBV19 and TRBJ2-4, with TRBD2 matching over 12 bases. This CDR3 comprises 15 residues. Germline CDR1 is LNHDA and CDR2 is SQIVND (reference sequence). Trimming took 4 bases from V and 14 from J; bases not matched to a gene: 12. CDR3 nucleotide sequence: TGTGCCAGTAGTACTCTTCTTGGACTAGCGGGAAGAAAGTACTTC. Its translation is CASSTLLGLAGRKYF.

Of note for this clone: The same CDR3 also results from other DNA sequences found in this sample. The CDR3 spells CASSLRGETQYF. DNA of the CDR3: TGTGCCAGCAGTCTAAGGGGAGAGACCCAGTACTTC. The V and J genes are TRBV12-3 or TRBV12-4 and TRBJ2-5; maybe TRBD1 (5 bases). There are 12 residues in the CDR3. V gave up 5 bases and J gave up 4 bases, with 8 bases separating them.

The gene calls are TRBV15 and TRBJ2-1; 13 nucleotides agree with TRBD2. V gave up 3 bases and J gave up 9 bases; unmatched junction bases: 8. The CDR3 is 16 residues long. Looked up from germline, CDR1 is LNHNV and CDR2 is YYDKDF (reference sequence). DNA of the CDR3: TGTGCCACCAGCAGGGAACTAGCGGGAGGGTCTAGTGAGCAGTTCTTC. Protein: CATSRELAGGSSEQFF. Combining the CDR3 with reference TRBV15 and TRBJ2-1 gives the whole variable domain DAMVIQNPRYQVTQFGKPVTLSCSQTLNHNVMYWYQQKSSQAPKLLFHYYDKDFNNEADTPDNFQSRRPNTSFCFLDIRSPGLGDTAMYLCATSRELAGGSSEQFFGPGTRLTVL.

This clone was detected only once. V and J are TRBV29-1 and TRBJ1-4; a possible D gene is TRBD1 (6 bases). The CDR3 runs to 14 residues. In germline, CDR1 is SQVTM, CDR2 ANQGSEA. V lost 7 bases, J lost 2 bases, and 14 bases lay in between. The CDR3 DNA sequence: TGCAGCGCCACCCCCCAGGGGACTAATGAAAAACTGTTTTTT. Amino acids: CSATPQGTNEKLFF.

This clone showed up just a few times. V and J are TRBV5-1 and TRBJ1-1, with D unclear. Trimming took 0 bases from V and 7 from J, leaving 10 bases between them. The length of the CDR3 is 13 residues. Germline loops: CDR1 SGHRS, CDR2 YFSETQ. The CDR3 loop reads CASSLAGRSEAFF. The CDR3 bases are TGCGCCAGCAGCTTGGCCGGTCGGAGTGAAGCTTTCTTT.

This chain joins TRBV27 and TRBJ1-2; 7 nucleotides align to TRBD1. Germline V CDR1 and CDR2: MNHEY, SMNVEV (reference sequence). Trimming took 4 bases from V and 6 from J; bases not matched to a gene: 8. The CDR3 loop spans 14 amino acids. CDR3 amino acids: CASSSIDRVDGYTF. The CDR3 bases are TGTGCCAGCAGTTCCATTGACAGGGTTGATGGCTACACCTTC.

The V call is TRBV5-1, the J call TRBJ1-5; 8 positions match TRBD1. The CDR3 is made up of 14 amino acids. Germline loops: CDR1 SGHRS, CDR2 YFSETQ. V shed 4 bases and J 7 bases; nucleotides not matched to a gene: 7. The CDR3 loop reads CASSPRGRGQPQHF. The DNA for the CDR3 is TGCGCCAGCAGCCCCAGGGGGCGAGGACAGCCCCAGCATTTT.

The V gene is TRBV27, the J gene TRBJ1-2; weak D call: TRBD1 (6 bases). This CDR3 is built from 15 residues. The germline V gene has CDR1 MNHEY and CDR2 SMNVEV (reference sequence). V was trimmed by 3 bases and J by 2 bases, leaving 13 bases between them. The CDR3 region has the DNA TGTGCCAGCAGTTTCAGGGGCCGAAAAAACTATGGCTACACCTTC. It is translated as CASSFRGRKNYGYTF.

The chain uses TRBV12-5 and TRBJ1-1, with 7 bases lining up with TRBD1. CDR1 is LGHNT and CDR2 is FRNRAP in the germline V gene. The trim removed 5 bases at V and 0 bases at J, leaving 9 bases unmatched. The length of the CDR3 is 16 residues. CDR3 bases: TGTGCTAGTGGTCCTCGGACAGGATTTGTGAACACTGAAGCTTTCTTT. As protein: CASGPRTGFVNTEAFF.

This clone came up once. The J gene is TRBJ1-2, the V gene TRBV19, with a tentative D call TRBD1 (5 bases). Germline V gives CDR1 LNHDA, CDR2 SQIVND (reference sequence). Trimming cost V 4 bases and J 4 bases, with 16 bases left between them. This CDR3 region has 15 residues. The CDR3 protein is CASSNTGGQSYGYTF. CDR3 DNA: TGTGCCAGTAGTAACACAGGTGGCCAAAGCTATGGCTACACCTTC.

This chain links TRBV2 with TRBJ2-7; TRBD2 matches 9 bases. This CDR3 spans 15 amino acids. With V trimmed by 6 bases and J by 0 bases, 6 bases remained unmatched. Germline lookup yields CDR1 SNHLY and CDR2 FYNNEI. The CDR3 spells CASRGLAGRSYEQYF. CDR3 nucleotide sequence: TGTGCCAGCAGAGGGCTAGCGGGGCGCTCCTACGAGCAGTACTTC.

The V call is TRBV19, the J call TRBJ2-4, with a tentative D call TRBD2 (6 bases). The CDR3 spans 16 residues. Germline loops: CDR1 LNHDA, CDR2 SQIVND (reference sequence). The V and J ends lost 6 bases and 0 bases respectively, with 15 bases between them. The CDR3 region has the DNA TGTGCCAGTAGGGCGGTTAGCGGCTTAGCCAAAAACATTCAGTACTTC. Protein: CASRAVSGLAKNIQYF.

The rearrangement uses TRBV2 and TRBJ1-1; D remains ambiguous. Germline CDR1 SNHLY, CDR2 FYNNEI. Trimming took off 4 bases at V and 8 bases at J, with 14 bases between the two ends. The CDR3 totals 13 residues. CDR3 residues: CASSGHFRDEAFF. CDR3 bases: TGTGCCAGCAGTGGACATTTTCGCGACGAAGCTTTCTTT.

V gene TRBV28 combines with J gene TRBJ2-1; 13 bases fit TRBD2. The J segment lost 7 bases and the V segment lost 2 bases, leaving 5 bases of the junction unmatched. This CDR3 has 16 residues. Germline V gene sequence: CDR1 MDHEN, CDR2 SYDVKM. CDR3 DNA sequence: TGTGCCAGCAGTTTAGGGGGACTAGCGGGAACGAATGAGCAGTTCTTC. This gives the protein CASSLGGLAGTNEQFF.

The rearrangement uses TRBV6-5 and TRBJ2-4, with no clear D. The V gene lost 8 bases and the J gene lost 0 bases, with 11 bases spanning the gap. This CDR3 has 14 residues. Germline V gives CDR1 MNHEY, CDR2 SVGAGI. DNA of the CDR3: TGTGCCAGCGCCCGAGGAATAGCCAAAAACATTCAGTACTTC. It translates to CASARGIAKNIQYF.

The rearrangement links TRBV6-4 to TRBJ2-3, with 8 bases matching TRBD2. After removal of 4 bases from V and 7 bases from J, the junction contained 7 bases not matched to a gene. CDR3 length equals 14 residues. Germline CDR1 reads MRHNA; CDR2 reads SNTAGT. The CDR3 sequence is CASSARGGLNTQYF. The DNA of the CDR3 is TGTGCCAGCAGTGCCCGGGGGGGCCTTAATACGCAGTATTTT.

This clone has a handful of counts. This chain links TRBV7-9 with TRBJ2-1; possibly TRBD2 for D (6 bases). Per the germline V gene, CDR1 is SEHNR and CDR2 is FQNEAQ (reference sequence). The CDR3 covers 18 residues. Deletions cut 2 bases from V and 5 bases from J, with 22 bases between. The CDR3 DNA reads as TGTGCCAGCAGCTTACCGATATCGGGGGTCGGAACGGACAATGAGCAGTTCTTC. As protein: CASSLPISGVGTDNEQFF. Looking up the rest from reference TRBV7-9 and TRBJ2-1 gives the full variable domain: DTGVSQNPRHKITKRGQNVTFRCDPISEHNRLYWYRQTLGQGPEFLTYFQNEAQLEKSRLLSDRFSAERPKGSFSTLEIQRTEQGDSAMYLCASSLPISGVGTDNEQFFGPGTRLTVL.

The rearrangement uses TRBV2 and TRBJ2-5; D is undetermined. Germline CDR1 is SNHLY and CDR2 is FYNNEI. The CDR3 totals 13 residues. Trimming stripped 8 bases from V and 1 base from J, with 11 bases between. CDR3 in amino acids: CASSRRTQETQYF. The CDR3 coding sequence is TGTGCCAGCTCGCGTCGAACCCAAGAGACCCAGTACTTC.

V and J are TRBV27 and TRBJ1-1; D may be TRBD1 (5 bases). The CDR3 loop spans 19 amino acids. Trimming pared 6 bases from V and 5 bases from J, leaving 31 bases between. Germline CDR1 and CDR2: MNHEY and SMNVEV (reference sequence). In DNA form, the CDR3 reads TGTGCCAGCAGCCCCAACCCTTGGGTCCAGGGCTTGAGAGAGACTGAAGCTTTCTTT. Its protein is CASSPNPWVQGLRETEAFF.